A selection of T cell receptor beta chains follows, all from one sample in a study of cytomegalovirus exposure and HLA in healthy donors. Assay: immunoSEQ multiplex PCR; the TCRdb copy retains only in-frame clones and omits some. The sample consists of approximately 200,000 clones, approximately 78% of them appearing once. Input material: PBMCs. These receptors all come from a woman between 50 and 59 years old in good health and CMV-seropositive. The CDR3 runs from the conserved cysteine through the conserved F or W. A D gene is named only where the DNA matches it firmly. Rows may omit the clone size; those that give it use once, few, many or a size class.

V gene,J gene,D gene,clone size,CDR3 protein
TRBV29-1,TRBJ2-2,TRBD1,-,CSVLGQVSTGELFF
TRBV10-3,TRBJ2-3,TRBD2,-,CAIRGASGVGDTQYF
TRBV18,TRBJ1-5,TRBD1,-,CASSPGTAQPQHF
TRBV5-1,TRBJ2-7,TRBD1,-,CASSLGDSRPPFYEQYF
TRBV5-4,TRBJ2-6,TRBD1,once,CASRLTGGLGANVLTF
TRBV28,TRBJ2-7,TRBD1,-,CASSRGLRDEQYF
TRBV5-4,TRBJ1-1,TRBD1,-,CASSPGGAGMNTEASF
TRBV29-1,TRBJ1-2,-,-,CSVDKTGYGYTF
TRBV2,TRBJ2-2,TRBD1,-,CASSRTGTGVDGELFF
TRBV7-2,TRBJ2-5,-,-,CASSLDFIETQYF
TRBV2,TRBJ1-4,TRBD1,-,CASSEGQGKGKLFF
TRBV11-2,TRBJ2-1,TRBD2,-,CASSLDSGGNNEQFF
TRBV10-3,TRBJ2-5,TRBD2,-,CAISRREDGETQYF
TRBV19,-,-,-,CASSIRGSSYEQYF
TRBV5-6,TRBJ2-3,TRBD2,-,CASSFLASGSRYSTDTQYF
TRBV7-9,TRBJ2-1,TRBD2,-,CASSLQVVLAGDHEQFF
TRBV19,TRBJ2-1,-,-,CASSQGDMYNEQFF